This is a list of T cell receptor beta chains from one sample in a study of T cell repertoires in cytomegalovirus infection. One entry per CDR3 protein, called by TCRdb with MiXCR from the reads. The repertoire holds roughly 110,000 distinct CDR3 sequences, roughly a tenth seen once, with about 32% in the top ten. These receptors have no known antigen. The sample comprised PBMCs, sequenced either directly or after in vitro stimulation (not recorded which). The receptor source for this set is a human donor in good health (CMV status not recorded). Some clones in this sample may be carry-over from other donors' samples. CDR3s include the opening cysteine and the closing phenylalanine or tryptophan. D genes are given only for firm matches. Rows give clone size only sometimes, using once, few, many, or a class for an expanded clone.

v_call	clone_size	j_call	d_call	cdr3_nt	cdr3_aa
TRBV30	.	TRBJ2-7	TRBD1	TGTGCCTGGAGGGCTCGACAGGGGCGCTACGAGCAGTACTTC	CAWRARQGRYEQYF
TRBV20-1	.	TRBJ2-3	.	TGCAGTGCTACAGTTTCTTCTAGTTCATACACAGATACGCAGTATTTT	CSATVSSSSYTDTQYF
TRBV13	.	TRBJ1-3	TRBD1	TGTGCCAGCAGCTCCGGGACAGGGGCTGGAAACACCATATATTTT	CASSSGTGAGNTIYF
TRBV7-2	many	TRBJ2-3	.	TGTGCCAGCAGCTCCGTGGGAGATAACACAGATACGCAGTATTTT	CASSSVGDNTDTQYF
TRBV6-5	many	TRBJ2-5	.	TGTGCCAGCAGTAGGTGGCGACAAGTGGAGACCCAGTACTTC	CASSRWRQVETQYF
TRBV7-2	many	TRBJ2-4	TRBD2	TGTGCCAGCAGCAGGCGGACTAGCGGGAGTGGGGACATTCAGTACTTC	CASSRRTSGSGDIQYF
TRBV7-6	.	TRBJ2-5	TRBD2	TGTGCCAGCAGCTTAGCTGCGGCTAGCGGGAGGGAGACCCAGTACTTC	CASSLAAASGRETQYF
TRBV12-3/TRBV12-4	many	TRBJ1-1	.	TGTGCCAGCACCCTGGACGGTTACACTGAAGCTTTCTTT	CASTLDGYTEAFF
TRBV4-3	few	TRBJ1-1	TRBD1	TGCGCCAGCAGGGCAGACAGGGGGTTTAGGACTGAAGCTTTCTTT	CASRADRGFRTEAFF
TRBV9	few	TRBJ1-1	TRBD1	TGTGCCAGCAGCGTAACGGACAGGGGCCTTGAAGCTTTCTTT	CASSVTDRGLEAFF
TRBV15	.	TRBJ1-2	.	TGTGCCACCAGCAGAGATCAACAGTCCCTGGGTGGCTACACCTTC	CATSRDQQSLGGYTF
TRBV4-3	many	TRBJ1-1	.	TGCGCCAGCAGCCAGAAACTGAACACTGAAGCTTTCTTT	CASSQKLNTEAFF
TRBV5-4	.	TRBJ1-2	TRBD1	TGTGCCAGCAGCTCGACAGGGAGCGTGGGCTACACCTTC	CASSSTGSVGYTF
TRBV10-3	.	TRBJ1-5	.	TGTGCCATCAGTGAAAACGGGGGAAGCAATCAGCCCCAGCATTTT	CAISENGGSNQPQHF
TRBV30	.	TRBJ2-2	.	TGTGCCTGGAACGAGGACAGCCCCGGGGAGCTGTTTTTT	CAWNEDSPGELFF
TRBV6-6	.	TRBJ1-1	.	TGTGCCAGCAGTTACTCGACAGGATTTGCTGAAGCTTTCTTT	CASSYSTGFAEAFF
TRBV20-1	.	TRBJ2-1	TRBD2	TGCAGTGCATTAGGACTAGCGGGATACAGTGAGCAGTTCTTC	CSALGLAGYSEQFF
TRBV6-5	.	TRBJ2-2	.	TGTGCCAGCAGGGGACCGGTCGGGGAGCTGTTTTTT	CASRGPVGELFF
TRBV12-3/TRBV12-4	many	TRBJ2-2	TRBD1	TGTGCCAGCAGGTCCGGGACAGGGACCAGCGGGGAGCTGTTTTTT	CASRSGTGTSGELFF
TRBV7-3	many	TRBJ2-7	TRBD1	TGTGCCAGCAGCCAAGGGACAGTCGACGAGCAGTACTTC	CASSQGTVDEQYF
TRBV25-1	few	TRBJ2-3	TRBD2	TGTGCCAGCAGTGATTCTAGCGGGACGGAAGATACGCAGTATTTT	CASSDSSGTEDTQYF
TRBV7-2	many	TRBJ1-1	.	TGTGCCAGCAGCTTAGCCCAAACGGGGACTGAAGCTTTCTTT	CASSLAQTGTEAFF
TRBV5-4	many	TRBJ1-1	.	TGTGCCAGCAGCTTGGAGGGGGATCGGACTGAAGCTTTCTTT	CASSLEGDRTEAFF
TRBV12-3/TRBV12-4	many	TRBJ1-1	.	TGTGCCAGCAGTGTAGGCGGTTCCTGGAACACTGAAGCTTTCTTT	CASSVGGSWNTEAFF
TRBV7-9	many	TRBJ2-3	TRBD1	TGTGCCAGCAGCCCGCGAATTCGGATGGACAGGCCCTCTAGCACAGATACGCAGTATTTT	CASSPRIRMDRPSSTDTQYF
TRBV15	.	TRBJ2-7	TRBD1	TGTACCACCAGCAGAGAGCGGGACAGGGCCTACGAGCAGTACTTC	CTTSRERDRAYEQYF
TRBV6-5	many	TRBJ1-2	.	TGTGCCAGCAGTTACTCCTTGGGAGAGGTCTATGGCTACACCTTC	CASSYSLGEVYGYTF
TRBV24-1	few	TRBJ2-3	.	TGTGCCACCAGTGACCCGCAAGGGAAGGGCACAGATACGCAGTATTTT	CATSDPQGKGTDTQYF
TRBV12-3/TRBV12-4	few	TRBJ1-5	.	TGTGCCAGCAGAGTTACCGGTGGCAATCAGCCCCAGCATTTT	CASRVTGGNQPQHF
TRBV7-8	few	TRBJ1-6	.	TGTGCCAGCAGCTTAGCGCAGGAACCTTCACCCCTCCACTTT	CASSLAQEPSPLHF
TRBV7-9	many	TRBJ1-2	TRBD1	TGTGCCAGCAGCCGAAGGGACAGGGTGTTGGATGGCTACACCTTC	CASSRRDRVLDGYTF
TRBV5-4	few	TRBJ2-3	TRBD2	TGTGCCAGCACCCTTGGGACCCAGCGGGGAGATACGCAGTATTTT	CASTLGTQRGDTQYF
TRBV10-3	few	TRBJ2-7	TRBD2	TGTGCCATCAGTGACCGGACTAGCGGGACCTACGAGCAGTACTTC	CAISDRTSGTYEQYF